The 32 T cell receptor beta chains given below trace back to one sample, sequenced in a study of T cell changes during pregnancy in multiple sclerosis. Measured with immunoSEQ multiplex PCR; TCRdb has only the in-frame clones, and not every one. The sample lists over 35,000 clones, about 91% occurring once. The starting material was CD8+ T cells from peripheral blood mononuclear cells, obtained before pregnancy. These receptors all stem from a female donor with multiple sclerosis, enrolled in a pregnancy study.

V and J are TRBV6-5 and TRBJ2-7; 12 nucleotides align to TRBD2. This CDR3 spans 15 amino acids. V trimming: 6 bases; J trimming: 2 bases; junction bases outside the gene matches: 5. Germline lookup yields CDR1 MNHEY and CDR2 SVGAGI. CDR3 loop: CASRELAGGPYEQYF. CDR3 sequence (DNA): TGTGCCAGCAGGGAACTAGCGGGAGGACCCTACGAGCAGTACTTC.

The chain has TRBV27 and TRBJ1-1; D not certain. The germline V gene encodes CDR1 MNHEY and CDR2 SMNVEV (reference sequence). V was cut by 6 bases and J by 5 bases, with 13 bases left in between. CDR3 length: 13 residues. CDR3 bases: TGTGCCAGCAGCATAAACAGAATGACTGAAGCTTTCTTT. Its protein is CASSINRMTEAFF.

This sequence joins TRBV2 and TRBJ1-1, with D possibly being TRBD1 (5 bases). CDR1 and CDR2 from the germline V gene are SNHLY and FYNNEI. CDR3 length: 11 amino acids. Trimming removed 11 bases from V and 0 bases from J, with 7 bases in between. The CDR3 nucleotides read TGTGCCGCGGGGGTGAACACTGAAGCTTTCTTT. Translating it yields CAAGVNTEAFF.

In this sample, this clone turned up once. The chain carries TRBV28 and TRBJ2-5, with D possibly being TRBD2 (7 bases). Germline CDR1 reads MDHEN; CDR2 reads SYDVKM. This CDR3 is 15 amino acids long. V was pared by 2 bases and J by 5 bases, with 15 bases between. The CDR3 nucleotides read TGTGCCAGCAGTTTAGGGGAGGGGGGCCCGGAGACCCAGTACTTC. Translation gives CASSLGEGGPETQYF. The full variable domain, in which reference TRBV28 and TRBJ2-5 provide the parts outside the CDR3, is DVKVTQSSRYLVKRTGEKVFLECVQDMDHENMFWYRQDPGLGLRLIYFSYDVKMKEKGDIPEGYSVSREKKERFSLILESASTNQTSMYLCASSLGEGGPETQYFGPGTRLLVL.

This rearrangement joins TRBV13 to TRBJ2-2; possibly TRBD1 for D (5 bases). V lost 6 bases, J lost 6 bases, and 11 bases lay in between. Germline CDR1 and CDR2: PRHDT and FYEKMQ (reference sequence). This CDR3 comprises 13 residues. The CDR3 DNA reads TGTGCCAGCAGTACAGGTGCGGCCGGGGAGCTGTTTTTT. This gives the protein CASSTGAAGELFF.

In nucleotides, the CDR3 is TGTGCCAGCAGGGCGGGTGGAGGCGAGCAGTACTTC. As protein: CASRAGGGEQYF. The rearrangement uses TRBV2 and TRBJ2-7, with a tentative D call TRBD2 (5 bases). Trimming pared 6 bases from V and 6 bases from J, leaving 12 bases between. Germline V gives CDR1 SNHLY, CDR2 FYNNEI. CDR3 length: 12 residues.

The chain carries TRBV28 and TRBJ1-5, with D unresolved. This CDR3 has 13 amino acids. In germline, CDR1 is MDHEN, CDR2 SYDVKM. The V end was cut by 2 bases, the J end by 4 bases, with 6 bases between. The chain's CDR3 is CASSLGSNQPQHF. The CDR3 DNA sequence: TGTGCCAGCAGTTTAGGCAGTAATCAGCCCCAGCATTTT.

This chain uses TRBV4-2 with TRBJ2-7, with 7 bases identical to TRBD2. V dropped 1 base and J dropped 3; count of bases not matched to a gene: 0. Germline V gives CDR1 LGHNA, CDR2 YNFKEQ. The CDR3 loop spans 13 amino acids. The CDR3 protein is CASSQASGYEQYF. The CDR3 DNA is TGTGCCAGCAGCCAAGCTAGCGGCTACGAGCAGTACTTC.

This sequence joins TRBV6-5 and TRBJ1-3; D might be TRBD1 (6 bases). V was shortened by 5 bases and J by 2 bases, with 10 bases between the two germline ends. The length of the CDR3 is 14 residues. The germline CDR1 and CDR2 sequences are MNHEY and SVGAGI. The DNA for the CDR3 is TGTGCCAGCAGTCCAGGGGTCCCTGGAAACACCATATATTTT. This sequence encodes CASSPGVPGNTIYF.

This sequence joins TRBV7-9 and TRBJ2-3, with TRBD2 matching over 11 bases. The CDR3 is 18 amino acids. Germline V gene data show CDR1 as SEHNR and CDR2 as FQNEAQ (reference sequence). The trim removed 9 bases at V and 7 bases at J, leaving 21 bases unmatched. DNA of the CDR3: TGTGCCAGTCCCCTACTAGCGGGAGATGAGACCCCGGGAAATACGCAGTATTTT. Encoded protein: CASPLLAGDETPGNTQYF.

The chain recombines TRBV19 with TRBJ2-3, with 11 bases lining up with TRBD2. This CDR3 comprises 17 residues. Unmatched junction bases numbered 12, after V lost 9 bases and J lost 1 base. The germline V gene encodes CDR1 LNHDA and CDR2 SQIVND (reference sequence). The CDR3 DNA is TGTGCCAGCCGGACGGTAGCGGGAGGGCCGGGCACAGATACGCAGTATTTT. Translating it yields CASRTVAGGPGTDTQYF.

V gene TRBV28 combines with J gene TRBJ2-7; TRBD2 matches 10 bases. Trimming cost V 1 base and J 7 bases; bases outside gene matches: 7. Germline CDR1 is MDHEN and CDR2 is SYDVKM. The CDR3 has 15 residues. CDR3 coding DNA: TGTGCCAGCAGTTTATCGCTAGCGGGAGCTCAGGAGCAGTACTTC. Protein sequence: CASSLSLAGAQEQYF.

The chain has TRBV6-4 and TRBJ2-7; TRBD2 matches 14 bases. V trimming: 4 bases; J trimming: 2 bases; junction bases outside the gene matches: 10. The V gene's germline CDR1 is MRHNA and CDR2 SNTAGT. This CDR3 has 18 amino acids. CDR3 residues: CASSGTSGRQVGTYEQYF. The CDR3 DNA reads as TGTGCCAGCAGTGGGACTAGCGGGAGGCAAGTGGGGACCTACGAGCAGTACTTC.

The gene calls are TRBV30 and TRBJ2-7; maybe TRBD1 (5 bases). This CDR3 has 11 amino acids. V dropped 4 bases and J dropped 4 bases, with 8 bases sitting between them. Germline V CDR1 and CDR2: GTSNPN, SVGIG (reference sequence). Here the CDR3 DNA reads TGTGCCTGGAAAGGGGCTTACGAGCAGTACTTC. Encoded protein: CAWKGAYEQYF.

The V call is TRBV7-2, the J call TRBJ1-1; D remains unclear. This CDR3 has 13 residues. Between the trimmed V and J ends, which lost 3 bases and 8 bases, there was a span of 13 bases. Germline V CDR1 and CDR2: SGHTA, FQGNSA. CDR3 sequence: CASSLWQTGEAFF. The CDR3, as DNA: TGTGCCAGCAGCTTGTGGCAAACCGGGGAAGCTTTCTTT.

The chain is built from TRBV2 and TRBJ2-1; D is possibly TRBD2 (6 bases). The CDR3 is made up of 10 amino acids. The V and J ends lost 6 bases and 10 bases respectively, with 7 bases between them. The germline CDR1 and CDR2 sequences are SNHLY and FYNNEI. The DNA of the CDR3 is TGTGCCAGCAGCGGGGGAGAGCAGTTCTTC. Its protein is CASSGGEQFF.

V and J are TRBV7-2 and TRBJ2-3, with D possibly being TRBD2 (5 bases). Germline assignment: CDR1 SGHTA and CDR2 FQGNSA. V gave up 3 bases and J gave up 5 bases, with 15 bases separating them. There are 15 residues in the CDR3. The CDR3 reads CASSFREGIKDTQYF. CDR3 coding DNA: TGTGCCAGCAGCTTTCGCGAGGGAATAAAAGATACGCAGTATTTT.

The chain is built from TRBV5-5 and TRBJ2-7; a possible D gene is TRBD2 (5 bases). Germline V gene data show CDR1 as SGHKS and CDR2 as YYEKEE (reference sequence). The CDR3 has 13 residues. Trimming removed 0 bases from V and 7 bases from J, with 11 bases in between. CDR3 sequence reads: CASSLDLTGEQYF. CDR3 sequence (DNA): TGTGCCAGCAGCTTGGACTTAACGGGGGAGCAGTACTTC.

The chain combines TRBV6-8 with TRBJ2-2, with 9 bases lining up with TRBD1. Germline loops: CDR1 MNHGY, CDR2 SAAAGT. This CDR3 region has 18 residues. V shed 2 bases and J 4 bases; nucleotides not matched to a gene: 11. The CDR3 DNA follows: TGTGCCAGCAGTTACCCGGCCTACAGGGGGCAAGGCACCGGGGAGCTGTTTTTT. It specifies CASSYPAYRGQGTGELFF.

The gene calls are TRBV19 and TRBJ2-5, with 7 bases aligning to TRBD1. Per germline, CDR1 LNHDA and CDR2 SQIVND (reference sequence). Trimming removed 6 bases from V and 5 bases from J; junction bases left unmatched: 9. This CDR3 region has 14 residues. In DNA form, the CDR3 reads TGTGCCAGTAGCCAAAGACAGGGCAGGGAGACCCAGTACTTC. It encodes CASSQRQGRETQYF.

This clone was observed a handful of times. The chain uses TRBV28 and TRBJ1-5, with TRBD1 matching 7 bases. Germline values: CDR1 MDHEN, CDR2 SYDVKM. This CDR3 contains 13 residues. V lost 8 bases, J lost 10 bases, and 11 bases stayed unmatched. This CDR3 reads CASLGQMMNPQHF. In nucleotides, the CDR3 is TGTGCCAGCCTGGGACAGATGATGAACCCCCAGCATTTT.

The chain recombines TRBV7-2 with TRBJ2-1, with 11 positions matching TRBD2. This CDR3 region has 15 residues. J gave up 7 bases and V 5 bases, and 7 bases lay outside the gene matches. Germline CDR1 is SGHTA and CDR2 is FQGNSA. DNA of the CDR3: TGTGCCAGCAGCCTTACTAGCGGGAGAATGAATGAGCAGTTCTTC. Encoded protein: CASSLTSGRMNEQFF.

V is TRBV27 and J is TRBJ2-1, with 7 bases aligning to TRBD1. J lost 8 bases, V lost 2 bases, and 3 bases had no gene match. Germline CDR1 reads MNHEY; CDR2 reads SMNVEV (reference sequence). The CDR3 spans 13 residues. The CDR3 coding sequence is TGTGCCAGCAGTTTAAACAGGGGTTATGAGCAGTTCTTC. Its protein product is CASSLNRGYEQFF.

The rearrangement links TRBV4-2 to TRBJ2-1; D remains unclear. The CDR3 spans 14 residues. V gave up 4 bases and J gave up 8 bases, with 15 bases separating them. CDR1 is LGHNA, CDR2 YNFKEQ, per germline. CDR3 region: CASSRLVFEDEQFF. CDR3 bases: TGTGCCAGCAGCCGGTTGGTTTTTGAGGATGAGCAGTTCTTC.

The chain uses TRBV19 and TRBJ2-4, with D uncertain. This CDR3 spans 14 amino acids. Germline assignment: CDR1 LNHDA and CDR2 SQIVND (reference sequence). Trimming left V 7 bases short and J 0 bases short, with 10 bases between. CDR3 loop: CASTGALAKNIQYF. For the CDR3, the DNA is TGTGCCAGTACTGGAGCCCTAGCCAAAAACATTCAGTACTTC.

This chain joins TRBV9 and TRBJ2-1; 10 bases agree with TRBD2. The CDR3 totals 16 residues. J gave up 9 bases and V 4 bases, and 13 bases lay outside the gene matches. CDR1 SGDLS and CDR2 YYNGEE come from the germline V gene. CDR3 amino acids: CASSLSLSGRAGEQFF. In DNA, the CDR3 is TGTGCCAGCAGCCTATCTCTGAGCGGGAGGGCCGGTGAGCAGTTCTTC.

V and J are TRBV15 and TRBJ2-5; D perhaps matches TRBD1 (5 bases). Deletions cut 3 bases from V and 2 bases from J, with 13 bases between. This CDR3 is 15 amino acids long. CDR1 is LNHNV and CDR2 is YYDKDF in the germline V gene (reference sequence). CDR3 nucleotides: TGTGCCACCAGCAGTTACAGGAGCCCACAAGAGACCCAGTACTTC. Encoded protein: CATSSYRSPQETQYF.

The rearrangement uses TRBV27 and TRBJ2-7; 8 bases match TRBD1. This CDR3 is built from 14 residues. Germline loops: CDR1 MNHEY, CDR2 SMNVEV (reference sequence). The trim removed 5 bases at V and 2 bases at J, leaving 5 bases unmatched. As DNA, the CDR3 is TGTGCCAGCAGTATCAGGGGGCTGGCCTACGAGCAGTACTTC. It encodes CASSIRGLAYEQYF.

This clone was detected once. The chain is built from TRBV7-2 and TRBJ1-4; D might be TRBD1 (6 bases). The CDR3 has 15 amino acids. The V gene's germline CDR1 is SGHTA and CDR2 FQGNSA. Trimming left V 5 bases short and J 3 bases short, with 13 bases between. In DNA form, the CDR3 reads TGTGCCAGCAGCCCTCGGGGGGCAGCTAATGAAAAACTGTTTTTT. Its protein is CASSPRGAANEKLFF.

J is TRBJ2-5 and V is TRBV28; D might be TRBD1 (6 bases). This CDR3 comprises 16 residues. Germline V lookup: CDR1 MDHEN, CDR2 SYDVKM. V dropped 4 bases and J dropped 3 bases, with 18 bases sitting between them. CDR3 sequence (DNA): TGTGCCAGCAGTTCGCCTGAGGACAGCCCCGAAGAGACCCAGTACTTC. It specifies CASSSPEDSPEETQYF.

The chain carries TRBV5-5 and TRBJ2-7, with D possibly being TRBD1 (5 bases). The CDR3 spans 14 residues. The V gene's germline CDR1 is SGHKS and CDR2 YYEKEE (reference sequence). Between the trimmed V and J ends, which lost 0 bases and 2 bases, there was a span of 9 bases. CDR3 nucleotides: TGTGCCAGCAGCTTGGGCCCAGGGACCTACGAGCAGTACTTC. This gives the protein CASSLGPGTYEQYF.

The rearrangement uses TRBV5-5 and TRBJ2-7; 9 bases map to TRBD1. This CDR3 is built from 16 residues. Germline loops: CDR1 SGHKS, CDR2 YYEKEE (reference sequence). Trimming took 3 bases from V and 5 from J; bases not matched to a gene: 12. Here the CDR3 DNA reads TGTGCCAGCAGCTCGGAACAGGCGGGACAGGGCCACGAGCAGTACTTC. It is translated as CASSSEQAGQGHEQYF.